Here is one TCR beta chain with its context. These data come from a study of sequential checkpoint blockade in melanoma. Across the study: Each arm's sequence ended with maintenance nivolumab.

This CDR3 is 11 amino acids long. V gave up 2 bases and J gave up 9 bases, with 5 bases separating them. TCRdb's copy holds only in-frame clones and misses some; the assay was immunoSEQ multiplex PCR. Here the sample spans approximately 4,900 clones, approximately 24% being singletons. Treatment indicated: randomized to nivolumab then ipilimumab (arm A) or the reverse (arm B). The rearrangement joins TRBV6-7 to TRBJ2-1; D gene ambiguous. TRBV6-7 is labeled an ORF, and its function is uncertain. The TCR comes from a human donor with melanoma. The sample was tumor tissue (inferred from file names), taken from a patient given nivolumab and ipilimumab in sequence. The CDR3 reads CASSYRAEQFF. DNA of the CDR3: TGTGCCAGCAGTTACAGGGCTGAGCAGTTCTTC.